This TCR beta chain was captured in a study of blood T cell repertoires in COVID-19. How the authors handled the data: Quantification of nucleated cells was approximated via reference gene primer amplification. The assay was immunoSEQ multiplex PCR, and TCRdb's table has in-frame clones only and misses some. The V and J calls and clone size come from that table; D and trimming were worked out from the DNA. The sample has under 200,000 clones; about 90% are singletons. The CDR3 consists of 19 residues. Trimming shortened V by 6 bases and J by 0 bases, and 21 bases separated the two germline ends. Per the germline V gene, CDR1 is LNHDA and CDR2 is SQIVND (reference sequence).

Material: peripheral blood. The receptor was isolated from a man between 35 and 55 years old with active or convalescent COVID-19. The V gene is TRBV19, the J gene TRBJ1-6; maybe TRBD1 (5 bases). CDR3 residues: CASSPPIRDLRSYNSPLHF. The CDR3 region has the DNA TGTGCCAGTAGCCCACCGATCAGGGATTTGCGCTCCTATAATTCACCCCTCCACTTT.